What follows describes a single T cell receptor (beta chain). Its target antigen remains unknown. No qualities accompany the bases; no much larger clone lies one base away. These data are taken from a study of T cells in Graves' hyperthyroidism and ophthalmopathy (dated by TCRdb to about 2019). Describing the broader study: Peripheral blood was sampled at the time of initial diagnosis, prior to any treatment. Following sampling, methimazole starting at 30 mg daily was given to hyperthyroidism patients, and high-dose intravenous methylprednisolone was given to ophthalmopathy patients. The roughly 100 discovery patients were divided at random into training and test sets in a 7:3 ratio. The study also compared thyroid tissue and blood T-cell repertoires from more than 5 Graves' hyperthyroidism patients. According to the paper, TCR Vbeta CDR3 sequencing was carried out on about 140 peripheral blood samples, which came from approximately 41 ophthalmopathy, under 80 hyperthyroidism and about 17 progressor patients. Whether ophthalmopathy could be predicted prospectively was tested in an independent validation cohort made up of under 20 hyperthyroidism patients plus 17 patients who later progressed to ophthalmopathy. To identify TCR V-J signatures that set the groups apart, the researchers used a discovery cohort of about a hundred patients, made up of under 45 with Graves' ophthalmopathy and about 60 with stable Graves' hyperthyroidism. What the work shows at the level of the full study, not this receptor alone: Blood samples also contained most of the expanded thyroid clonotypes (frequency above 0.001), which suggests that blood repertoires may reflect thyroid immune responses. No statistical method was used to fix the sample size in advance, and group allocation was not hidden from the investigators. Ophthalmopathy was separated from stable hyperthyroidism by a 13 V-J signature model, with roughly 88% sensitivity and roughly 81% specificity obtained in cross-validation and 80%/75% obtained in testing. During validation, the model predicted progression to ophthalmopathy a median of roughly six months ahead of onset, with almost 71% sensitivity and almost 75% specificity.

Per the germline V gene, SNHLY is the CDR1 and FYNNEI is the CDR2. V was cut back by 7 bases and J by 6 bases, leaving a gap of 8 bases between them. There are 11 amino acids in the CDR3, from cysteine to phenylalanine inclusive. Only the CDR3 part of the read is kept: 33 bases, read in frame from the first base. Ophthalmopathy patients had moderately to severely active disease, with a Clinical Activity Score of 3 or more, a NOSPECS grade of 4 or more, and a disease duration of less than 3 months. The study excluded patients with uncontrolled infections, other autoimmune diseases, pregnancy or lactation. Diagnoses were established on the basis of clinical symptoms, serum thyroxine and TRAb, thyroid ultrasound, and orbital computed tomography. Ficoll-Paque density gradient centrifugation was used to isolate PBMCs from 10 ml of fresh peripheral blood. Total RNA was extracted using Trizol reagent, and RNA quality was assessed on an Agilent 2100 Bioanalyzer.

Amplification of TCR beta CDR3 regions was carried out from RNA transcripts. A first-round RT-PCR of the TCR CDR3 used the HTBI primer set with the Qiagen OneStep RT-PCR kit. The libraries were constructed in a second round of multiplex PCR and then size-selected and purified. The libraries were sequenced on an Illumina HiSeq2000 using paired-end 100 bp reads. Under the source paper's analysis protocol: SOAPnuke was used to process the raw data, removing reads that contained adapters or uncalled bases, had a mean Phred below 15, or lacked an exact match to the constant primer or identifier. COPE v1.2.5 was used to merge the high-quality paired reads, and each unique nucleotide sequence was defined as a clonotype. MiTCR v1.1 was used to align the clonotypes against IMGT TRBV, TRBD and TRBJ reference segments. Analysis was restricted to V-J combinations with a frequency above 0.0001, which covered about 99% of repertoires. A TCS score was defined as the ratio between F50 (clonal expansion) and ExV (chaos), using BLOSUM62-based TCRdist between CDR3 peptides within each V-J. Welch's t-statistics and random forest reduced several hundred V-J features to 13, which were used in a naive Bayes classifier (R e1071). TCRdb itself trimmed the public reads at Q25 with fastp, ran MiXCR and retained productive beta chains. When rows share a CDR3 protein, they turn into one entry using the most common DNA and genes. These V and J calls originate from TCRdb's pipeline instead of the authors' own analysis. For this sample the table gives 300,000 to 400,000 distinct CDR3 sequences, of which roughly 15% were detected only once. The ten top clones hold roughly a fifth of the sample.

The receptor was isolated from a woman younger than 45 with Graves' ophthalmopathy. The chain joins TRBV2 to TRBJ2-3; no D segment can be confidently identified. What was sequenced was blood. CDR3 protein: CASKREDTQYF. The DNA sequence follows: TGTGCCAGCAAGCGTGAGGATACGCAGTATTTT.